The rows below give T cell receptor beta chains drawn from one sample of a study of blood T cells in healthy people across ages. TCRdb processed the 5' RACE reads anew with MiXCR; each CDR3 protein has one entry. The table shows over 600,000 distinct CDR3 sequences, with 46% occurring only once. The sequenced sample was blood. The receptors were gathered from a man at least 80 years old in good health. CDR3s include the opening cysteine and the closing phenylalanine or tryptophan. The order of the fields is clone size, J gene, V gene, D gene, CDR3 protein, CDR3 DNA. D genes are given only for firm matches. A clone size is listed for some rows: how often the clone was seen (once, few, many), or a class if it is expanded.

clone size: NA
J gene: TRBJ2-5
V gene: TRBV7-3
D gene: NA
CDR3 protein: CASSLYPGVETQYF
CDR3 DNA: TGTGCCAGCAGCTTATACCCAGGGGTCGAGACCCAGTACTTC

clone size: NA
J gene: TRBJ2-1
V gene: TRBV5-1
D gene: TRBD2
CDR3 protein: CASSFLAGAPNEQFF
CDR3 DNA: TGCGCCAGCAGCTTCCTAGCGGGGGCCCCCAATGAGCAGTTCTTC

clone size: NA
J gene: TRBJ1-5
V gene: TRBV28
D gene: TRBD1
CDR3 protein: CASRAPGGQPQHF
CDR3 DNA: TGTGCCAGCAGGGCCCCAGGGGGCCAGCCCCAGCATTTT

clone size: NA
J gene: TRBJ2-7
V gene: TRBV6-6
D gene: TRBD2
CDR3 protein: CASLAGLAGARTYEQYF
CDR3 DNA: TGTGCCAGCCTCGCCGGACTAGCGGGAGCCAGGACCTACGAGCAGTACTTC

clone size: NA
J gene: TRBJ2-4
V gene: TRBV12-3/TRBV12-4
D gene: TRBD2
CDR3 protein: CASKVTSGSFGGIQYF
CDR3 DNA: TGTGCCAGCAAAGTGACTAGCGGGAGCTTTGGGGGCATTCAGTACTTC

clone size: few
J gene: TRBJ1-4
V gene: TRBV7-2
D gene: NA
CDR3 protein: CASSLGPDEKLFF
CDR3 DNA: TGTGCCAGCAGCTTAGGACCAGATGAAAAACTGTTTTTT

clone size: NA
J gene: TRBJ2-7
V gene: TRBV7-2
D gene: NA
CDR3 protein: CASSLPTEQYF
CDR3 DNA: TGTGCCAGCAGCTTACCCACCGAGCAGTACTTC

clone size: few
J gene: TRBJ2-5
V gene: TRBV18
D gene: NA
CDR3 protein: CASSRTAYQETQYF
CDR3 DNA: TGTGCCAGCTCTCGGACGGCGTACCAAGAGACCCAGTACTTC

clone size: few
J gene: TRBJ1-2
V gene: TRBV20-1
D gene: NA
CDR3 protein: CSAPQGSYGYTF
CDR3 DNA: TGCAGTGCTCCGCAGGGTTCCTATGGCTACACCTTC

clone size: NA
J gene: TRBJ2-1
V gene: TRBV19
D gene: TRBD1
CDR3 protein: CASRDRGTTSSYNEQFF
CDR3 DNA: TGTGCCAGTCGTGACAGGGGGACAACCAGCTCCTACAATGAGCAGTTCTTC

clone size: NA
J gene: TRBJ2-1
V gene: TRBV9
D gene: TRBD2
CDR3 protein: CASSVVSRLAGHNEQFF
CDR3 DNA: TGTGCCAGCAGCGTAGTCTCACGACTAGCGGGCCACAATGAGCAGTTCTTC

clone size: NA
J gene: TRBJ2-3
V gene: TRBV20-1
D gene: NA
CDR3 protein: CSQRKHSTDTQYF
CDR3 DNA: TGCAGCCAGCGGAAACATTCCACAGATACGCAGTATTTT

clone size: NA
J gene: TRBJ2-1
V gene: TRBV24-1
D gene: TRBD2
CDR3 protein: CATSERLAGAGEQFF
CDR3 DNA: TGTGCCACCAGTGAGAGACTAGCGGGAGCTGGCGAGCAGTTCTTC

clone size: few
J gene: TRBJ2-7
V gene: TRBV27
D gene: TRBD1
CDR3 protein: CASSLTGTGDHEQYF
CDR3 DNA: TGTGCCAGCAGTCTCACCGGGACAGGGGACCACGAGCAGTACTTC

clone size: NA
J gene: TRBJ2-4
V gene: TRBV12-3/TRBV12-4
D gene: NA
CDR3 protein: CASWDGSKNIQYF
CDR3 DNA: TGTGCCAGCTGGGACGGTAGCAAAAACATTCAGTACTTC

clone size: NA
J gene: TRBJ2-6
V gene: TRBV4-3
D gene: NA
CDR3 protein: CVSSAQAEYHSGANVLTF
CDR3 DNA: TGCGTCAGCAGCGCCCAAGCGGAGTACCATTCTGGGGCCAACGTCCTGACTTTC

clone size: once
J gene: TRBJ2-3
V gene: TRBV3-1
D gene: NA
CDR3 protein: CASSQAGVGTDTQYF
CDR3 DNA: TGTGCCAGCAGCCAAGCGGGGGTCGGCACAGATACGCAGTATTTT

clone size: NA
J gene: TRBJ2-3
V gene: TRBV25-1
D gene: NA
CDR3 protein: CATSGHTSTDTQYF
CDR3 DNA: TGTGCCACCTCGGGACACACTAGCACAGATACGCAGTATTTT

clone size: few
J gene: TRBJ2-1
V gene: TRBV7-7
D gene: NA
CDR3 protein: CASSAGTANEQFF
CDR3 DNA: TGTGCTAGCAGCGCAGGGACTGCTAATGAGCAGTTCTTC